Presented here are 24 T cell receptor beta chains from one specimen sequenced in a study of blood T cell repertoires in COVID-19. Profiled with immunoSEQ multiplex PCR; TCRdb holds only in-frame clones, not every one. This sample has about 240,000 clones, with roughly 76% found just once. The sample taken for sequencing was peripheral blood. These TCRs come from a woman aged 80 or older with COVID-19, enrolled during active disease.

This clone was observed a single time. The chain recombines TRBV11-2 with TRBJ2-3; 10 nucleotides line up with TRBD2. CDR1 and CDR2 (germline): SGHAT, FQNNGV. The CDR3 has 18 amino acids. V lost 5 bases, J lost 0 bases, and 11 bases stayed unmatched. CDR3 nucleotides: TGTGCCAGCAGCCCTAGGTTCAGGACTAGCGGTAGCACAGATACGCAGTATTTT. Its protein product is CASSPRFRTSGSTDTQYF.

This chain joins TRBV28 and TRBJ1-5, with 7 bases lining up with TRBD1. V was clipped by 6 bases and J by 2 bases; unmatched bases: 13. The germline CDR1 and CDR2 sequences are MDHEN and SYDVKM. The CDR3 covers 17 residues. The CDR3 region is CASSPQGWGLGNQPQHF. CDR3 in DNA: TGTGCCAGCAGCCCACAGGGGTGGGGGCTCGGCAATCAGCCCCAGCATTTT.

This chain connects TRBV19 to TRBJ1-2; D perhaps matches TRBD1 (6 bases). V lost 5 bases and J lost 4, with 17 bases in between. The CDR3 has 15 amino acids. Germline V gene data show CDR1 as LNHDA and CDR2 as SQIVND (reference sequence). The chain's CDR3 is CASSPRWGPSYGYTF. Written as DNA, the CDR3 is TGTGCCAGTAGTCCCCGGTGGGGGCCCTCCTATGGCTACACCTTC.

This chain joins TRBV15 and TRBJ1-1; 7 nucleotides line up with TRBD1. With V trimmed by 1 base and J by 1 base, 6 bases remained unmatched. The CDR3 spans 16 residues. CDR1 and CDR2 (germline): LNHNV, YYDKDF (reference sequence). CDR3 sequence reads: CATSRGGRGRNTEAFF. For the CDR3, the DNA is TGTGCCACCAGCAGAGGGGGCAGGGGGAGGAACACTGAAGCTTTCTTT.

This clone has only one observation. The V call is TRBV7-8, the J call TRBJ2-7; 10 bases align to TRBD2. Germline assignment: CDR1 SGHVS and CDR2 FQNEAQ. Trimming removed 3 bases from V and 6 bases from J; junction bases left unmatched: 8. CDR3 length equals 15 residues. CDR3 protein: CASSFGLADPREQYF. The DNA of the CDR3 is TGTGCCAGCAGCTTCGGACTAGCGGACCCCCGCGAGCAGTACTTC.

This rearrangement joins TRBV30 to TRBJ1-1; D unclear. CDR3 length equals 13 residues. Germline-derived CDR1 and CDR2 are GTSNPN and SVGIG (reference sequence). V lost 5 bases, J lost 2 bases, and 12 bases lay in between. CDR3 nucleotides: TGTGCCTGGGCCAAATTAGTCAACACTGAAGCTTTCTTT. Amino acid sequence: CAWAKLVNTEAFF.

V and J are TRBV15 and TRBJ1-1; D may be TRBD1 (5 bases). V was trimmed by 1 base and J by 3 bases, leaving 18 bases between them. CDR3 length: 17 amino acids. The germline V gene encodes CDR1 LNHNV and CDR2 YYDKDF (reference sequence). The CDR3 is CATSRALSRTFDTEAFF. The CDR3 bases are TGTGCCACCAGCAGAGCTCTAAGTCGGACATTTGACACTGAAGCTTTCTTT.

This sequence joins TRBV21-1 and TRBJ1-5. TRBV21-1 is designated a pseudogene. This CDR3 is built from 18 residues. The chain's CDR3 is CASSSNPFTFDSNQPQHF. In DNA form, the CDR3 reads TGTGCCAGCTCTTCTAACCCGTTTACCTTCGATAGCAATCAGCCCCAGCATTTT.

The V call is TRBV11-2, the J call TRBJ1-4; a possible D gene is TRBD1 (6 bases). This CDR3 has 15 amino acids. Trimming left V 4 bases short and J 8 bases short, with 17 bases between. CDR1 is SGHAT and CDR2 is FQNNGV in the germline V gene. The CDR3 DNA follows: TGTGCCAGCAGCTATCAGGGGATTTCAGGGGAAAAACTGTTTTTT. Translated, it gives CASSYQGISGEKLFF.

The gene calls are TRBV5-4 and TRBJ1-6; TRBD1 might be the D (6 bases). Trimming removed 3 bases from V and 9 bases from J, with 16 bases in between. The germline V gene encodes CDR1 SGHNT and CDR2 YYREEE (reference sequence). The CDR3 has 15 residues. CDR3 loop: CASSSGGGQGSPLHF. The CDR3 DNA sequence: TGTGCCAGCAGCTCCGGCGGGGGGCAAGGTTCACCCCTCCACTTT.

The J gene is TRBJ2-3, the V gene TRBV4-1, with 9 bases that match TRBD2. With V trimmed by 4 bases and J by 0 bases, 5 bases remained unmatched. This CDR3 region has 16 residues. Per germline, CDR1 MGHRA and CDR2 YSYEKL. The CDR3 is CASSRGLARSTDTQYF. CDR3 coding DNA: TGCGCCAGCAGCCGAGGACTAGCGCGAAGCACAGATACGCAGTATTTT.

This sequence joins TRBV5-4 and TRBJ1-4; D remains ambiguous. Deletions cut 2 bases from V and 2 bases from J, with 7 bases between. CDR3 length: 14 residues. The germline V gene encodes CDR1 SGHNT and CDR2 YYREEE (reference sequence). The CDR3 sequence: CASSLYGTNEKLFF. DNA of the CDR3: TGTGCCAGCAGCTTATACGGTACTAATGAAAAACTGTTTTTT. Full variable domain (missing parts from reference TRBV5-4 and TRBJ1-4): ETGVTQSPTHLIKTRGQQVTLRCSSQSGHNTVSWYQQALGQGPQFIFQYYREEENGRGNFPPRFSGLQFPNYSSELNVNALELDDSALYLCASSLYGTNEKLFFGSGTQLSVL.

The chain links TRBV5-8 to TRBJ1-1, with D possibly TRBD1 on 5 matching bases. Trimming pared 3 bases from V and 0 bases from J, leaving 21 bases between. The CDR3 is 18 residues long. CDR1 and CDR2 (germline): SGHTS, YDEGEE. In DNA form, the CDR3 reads TGTGCCAGCAGCTCGAATTTTGGTTCCAAAGGGGTGAACACTGAAGCTTTCTTT. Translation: CASSSNFGSKGVNTEAFF.

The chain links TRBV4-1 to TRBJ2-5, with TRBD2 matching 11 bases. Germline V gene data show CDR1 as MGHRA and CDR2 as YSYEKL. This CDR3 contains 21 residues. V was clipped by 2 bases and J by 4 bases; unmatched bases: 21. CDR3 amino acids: CASSQRARGASGGKTGETQYF. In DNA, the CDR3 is TGCGCCAGCAGCCAACGCGCGAGGGGCGCTAGCGGGGGGAAAACGGGAGAGACCCAGTACTTC.

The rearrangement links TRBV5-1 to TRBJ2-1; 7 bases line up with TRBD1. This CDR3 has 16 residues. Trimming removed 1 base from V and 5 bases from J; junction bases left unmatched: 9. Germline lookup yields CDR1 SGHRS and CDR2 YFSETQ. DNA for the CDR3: TGCGCCAGCAGCTTGTTCGAGAGGGGGCCCGACAATGAGCAGTTCTTC. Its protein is CASSLFERGPDNEQFF.

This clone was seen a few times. CDR3 protein: CASSSGAGEYNEQFF. DNA for the CDR3: TGTGCCAGCAGCTCGGGGGCGGGGGAGTACAATGAGCAGTTCTTC. The chain joins TRBV5-4 to TRBJ2-1, with a tentative D call TRBD2 (7 bases). Trimming took off 3 bases at V and 4 bases at J, with 14 bases between the two ends. This CDR3 has 15 residues. Germline-derived CDR1 and CDR2 are SGHNT and YYREEE (reference sequence).

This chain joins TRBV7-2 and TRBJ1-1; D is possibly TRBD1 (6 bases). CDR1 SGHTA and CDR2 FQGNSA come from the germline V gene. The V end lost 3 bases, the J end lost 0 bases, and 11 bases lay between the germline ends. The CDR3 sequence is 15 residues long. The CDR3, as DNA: TGTGCCAGCAGCTTGGCCGGACAGCTGAACACTGAAGCTTTCTTT. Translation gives CASSLAGQLNTEAFF.

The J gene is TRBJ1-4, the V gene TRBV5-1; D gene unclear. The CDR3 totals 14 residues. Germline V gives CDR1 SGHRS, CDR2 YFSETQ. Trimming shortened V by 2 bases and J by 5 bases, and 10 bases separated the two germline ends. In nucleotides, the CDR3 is TGCGCCAGCAGCTTCGGGGATAGCAATGAAAAACTGTTTTTT. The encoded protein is CASSFGDSNEKLFF.

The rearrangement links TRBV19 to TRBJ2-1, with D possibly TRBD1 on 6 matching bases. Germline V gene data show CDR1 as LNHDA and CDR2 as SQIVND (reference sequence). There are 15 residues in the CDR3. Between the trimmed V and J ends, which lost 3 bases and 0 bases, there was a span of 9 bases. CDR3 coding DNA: TGTGCCAGTAGTATTGGCAGGGGCTCCTACAATGAGCAGTTCTTC. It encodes CASSIGRGSYNEQFF.

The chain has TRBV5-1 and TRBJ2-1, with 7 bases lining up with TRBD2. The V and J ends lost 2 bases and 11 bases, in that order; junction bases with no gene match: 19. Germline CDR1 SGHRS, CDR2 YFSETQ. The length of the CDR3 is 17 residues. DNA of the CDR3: TGCGCCAGCAGCTTCGGAGCCGGCGGGGGAAGAGAGGAAAAGCAGTTCTTC. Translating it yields CASSFGAGGGREEKQFF.

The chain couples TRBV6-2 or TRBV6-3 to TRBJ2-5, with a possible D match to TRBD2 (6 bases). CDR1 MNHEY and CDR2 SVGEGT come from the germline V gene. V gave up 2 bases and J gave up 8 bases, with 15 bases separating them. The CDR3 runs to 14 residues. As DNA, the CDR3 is TGTGCCAGCAGTTACCCCCGGAGGAGGGAAACCCAGTACTTC. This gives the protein CASSYPRRRETQYF.

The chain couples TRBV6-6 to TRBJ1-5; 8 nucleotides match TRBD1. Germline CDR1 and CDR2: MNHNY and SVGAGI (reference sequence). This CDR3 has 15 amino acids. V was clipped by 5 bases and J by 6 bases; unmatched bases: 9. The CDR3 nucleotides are TGTGCCAGCAGTATCTCGGACAGGGTGGTTCAGCCCCAGCATTTT. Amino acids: CASSISDRVVQPQHF.

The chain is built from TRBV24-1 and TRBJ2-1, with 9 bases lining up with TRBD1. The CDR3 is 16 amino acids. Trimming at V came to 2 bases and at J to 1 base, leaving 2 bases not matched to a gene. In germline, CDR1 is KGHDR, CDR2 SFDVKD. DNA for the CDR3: TGTGCCACCAGTGATTCCGGGACAGGGTCCTACAATGAGCAGTTCTTC. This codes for CATSDSGTGSYNEQFF.

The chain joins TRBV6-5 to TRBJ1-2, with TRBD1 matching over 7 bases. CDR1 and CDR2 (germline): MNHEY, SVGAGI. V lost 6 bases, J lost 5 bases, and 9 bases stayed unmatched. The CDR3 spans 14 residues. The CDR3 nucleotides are TGTGCCAGCAGCTACATGGGCAGGGGGTATGGCTACACCTTC. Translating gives CASSYMGRGYGYTF.